Below are 11 T cell receptor beta chains sequenced from a single sample in a study of technical replicates of blood from a handful of donors. The assay was immunoSEQ multiplex PCR, and TCRdb's table has in-frame clones only and misses some. The top ten clones hold more than 0.35% of a sample with 90,000 to 100,000 clones, around 96% of them seen once. The sample consisted of T cells isolated from PBMCs. All receptors derive from a human donor in good health.

This chain uses TRBV5-4 with TRBJ1-2; TRBD1 might be the D (6 bases). Germline V gene sequence: CDR1 SGHNT, CDR2 YYREEE (reference sequence). V was shortened by 2 bases and J by 4 bases, with 15 bases between the two germline ends. The CDR3 runs to 15 residues. The CDR3 loop reads CASSLPQGPIYGYTF. The CDR3 coding sequence is TGTGCCAGCAGCTTACCTCAGGGGCCAATCTATGGCTACACCTTC. The full variable domain, in which reference TRBV5-4 and TRBJ1-2 provide the parts outside the CDR3, is ETGVTQSPTHLIKTRGQQVTLRCSSQSGHNTVSWYQQALGQGPQFIFQYYREEENGRGNFPPRFSGLQFPNYSSELNVNALELDDSALYLCASSLPQGPIYGYTFGSGTRLTVV.

The chain recombines TRBV6-6 with TRBJ2-5, with D unclear. Germline CDR1 MNHNY, CDR2 SVGAGI (reference sequence). The CDR3 spans 11 residues. Trimming left V 5 bases short and J 7 bases short, with 8 bases between. As DNA, the CDR3 is TGTGCCAGCAGTCACCTAGGGACCCAGTACTTC. Encoded protein: CASSHLGTQYF.

The chain's CDR3 is CASNTVLGVNEKLFF. CDR3 nucleotide sequence: TGCGCCAGCAATACGGTATTAGGAGTTAATGAAAAACTGTTTTTT. The chain is built from TRBV4-3 and TRBJ1-4, with unresolved D. The V end lost 7 bases, the J end lost 4 bases, and 16 bases lay between the germline ends. Germline loops: CDR1 LGHNA, CDR2 YSLEER. The CDR3 totals 15 residues.

The chain recombines TRBV7-3 with TRBJ2-7, with TRBD2 matching 14 bases. Per the germline V gene, CDR1 is SGHTA and CDR2 is FQGTGA. There are 16 residues in the CDR3. V lost 2 bases, J lost 5 bases, and 5 bases stayed unmatched. The CDR3 reads CASSLEGLAGVDEQYF. The CDR3 region has the DNA TGTGCCAGCAGCTTAGAGGGACTAGCGGGAGTGGACGAGCAGTACTTC.

CDR3 coding DNA: TGTGCCAGCAGCCTGCGGGACGGCCCCGGCATAGAAGCTTTCTTT. Translated: CASSLRDGPGIEAFF. This chain joins TRBV27 and TRBJ1-1, with a possible D match to TRBD1 (5 bases). CDR3 size: 15 residues. Trimming removed 6 bases from V and 8 bases from J, with 22 bases in between. Germline values: CDR1 MNHEY, CDR2 SMNVEV (reference sequence).

The chain couples TRBV14 to TRBJ1-1; 7 bases agree with TRBD1. V was pared by 0 bases and J by 4 bases, with 5 bases of the junction left unmatched. CDR1 and CDR2 (germline): SGHDN, FVKESK. The length of the CDR3 is 15 residues. CDR3 nucleotides: TGTGCCAGCAGCCAAGAAACAGGGGTGGGCACTGAAGCTTTCTTT. It translates to CASSQETGVGTEAFF.

As to this clone: Other DNA sequences from this sample encode an identical CDR3 as well. The CDR3 reads CASSDGQGYEQYF. The DNA for the CDR3 is TGTGCCAGCAGTGACGGGCAGGGCTACGAGCAGTACTTC. This chain connects TRBV6-4 to TRBJ2-7; the D gene is possibly TRBD1 (5 bases). V dropped 2 bases and J dropped 3 bases, with 8 bases sitting between them. The germline gives CDR1 MRHNA, CDR2 SNTAGT. The CDR3 consists of 13 residues.

This CDR3 reads CASSQDREVQPQHF. CDR3 in DNA: TGTGCCAGCAGCCAGGACAGGGAAGTACAGCCCCAGCATTTT. This chain uses TRBV7-9 with TRBJ1-5, with 8 bases aligning to TRBD1. Germline loops: CDR1 SEHNR, CDR2 FQNEAQ (reference sequence). This CDR3 contains 14 residues. After removal of 5 bases from V and 7 bases from J, the junction contained 7 bases not matched to a gene.

The V and J genes are TRBV6-5 and TRBJ2-1, with TRBD2 matching over 7 bases. Trimming at V came to 8 bases and at J to 9 bases, leaving 13 bases not matched to a gene. CDR1 is MNHEY and CDR2 is SVGAGI in the germline V gene. This CDR3 has 14 residues. The CDR3 DNA follows: TGTGCCAGCTCTCCGGGCGGGAGCCTCCCTGAGCAGTTCTTC. Translated, it gives CASSPGGSLPEQFF.

The chain carries TRBV6-5 and TRBJ1-1; TRBD1 is a possible D gene (5 bases). The V gene lost 7 bases and the J gene lost 2 bases, with 11 bases spanning the gap. The CDR3 covers 13 residues. Germline CDR1 MNHEY, CDR2 SVGAGI. CDR3 region: CASNTGVNTEAFF. The CDR3 region has the DNA TGTGCCAGCAACACGGGGGTCAACACTGAAGCTTTCTTT.

This chain joins TRBV4-3 and TRBJ2-7; tentatively, D is TRBD1 (6 bases). Germline V gene data show CDR1 as LGHNA and CDR2 as YSLEER. CDR3 length equals 13 residues. Trimming took 5 bases from V and 2 from J, leaving 10 bases between them. CDR3 DNA sequence: TGCGCCAGCAGCTGGGGACAAGCCTACGAGCAGTACTTC. Amino acids: CASSWGQAYEQYF.